This T cell receptor beta chain appears in the sequencing data of a study of cytomegalovirus exposure and HLA in healthy donors. The study, taken as a whole, reports: Published work reported that the classifier diagnosed cytomegalovirus status with high specificity and sensitivity. In the approximately 120 validation repertoires, a later analysis found that first-cohort TCR clusters tended to co-occur.

Comments on this clone: Its cognate antigen is unknown.

The CDR3 runs to 15 residues. V dropped 6 bases and J dropped 4; count of bases not matched to a gene: 8. Germline CDR1 reads KGHSH; CDR2 reads LQKENI. Method: immunoSEQ multiplex PCR; TCRdb's copy keeps in-frame clones and lacks some. The sample holds fewer than 250,000 clones, approximately 87% seen once. The chain is built from TRBV18 and TRBJ2-5, with TRBD1 matching over 10 bases. The receptor was isolated from a woman aged 18 to 35 in good health and CMV-seronegative. The sample was PBMCs. CDR3 residues: CASSYSGTGAETQYF. CDR3 bases: TGTGCCAGCTCGTACTCCGGGACAGGGGCAGAGACCCAGTACTTC.